The rows below give T cell receptor beta chains drawn from one sample of a study of blood T cell repertoires in COVID-19. Profiled with immunoSEQ multiplex PCR; TCRdb holds only in-frame clones, not every one. The sample yields tens of thousands of clones, 76% seen once. The source material was peripheral blood. These receptors came from a man between 60 and 75 years old with COVID-19, enrolled during active disease. Both conserved end residues are part of each CDR3. The D gene is left open where the match is weak. Clone size is shown for a subset of rows, as once, few, many or a class of expanded clone.

>15|few|TRBJ1-1|.|TRBV5-1
CASSSQGVANTEAFF
TGCGCCAGCAGCTCACAGGGTGTGGCGAACACTGAAGCTTTCTTT
>13|.|TRBJ2-5|.|TRBV28
CASSLGGRETQYF
TGTGCCAGCAGTTTGGGGGGACGAGAGACCCAGTACTTC
>17|once|TRBJ1-2|TRBD1|TRBV29-1
CSVEGGTGRGAGYGYTF
TGCAGCGTTGAAGGTGGGACAGGGAGAGGAGCGGGCTATGGCTACACCTTC
>13|.|TRBJ1-1|.|TRBV5-1
CASREGQNTEAFF
TGCGCCAGCAGAGAGGGACAGAACACTGAAGCTTTCTTT
>15|.|TRBJ2-1|TRBD1|TRBV5-1
CASSLFGTGANEQFF
TGCGCCAGCAGCTTGTTTGGGACAGGGGCTAATGAGCAGTTCTTC
>16|.|TRBJ2-7|TRBD2|TRBV2
CASRAASGDLTYEQYF
TGTGCCAGTCGGGCCGCTAGCGGGGACCTTACCTACGAGCAGTACTTC
>14|.|TRBJ1-2|.|TRBV9
CASSVDGGDYGYTF
TGTGCCAGCAGCGTAGACGGAGGTGACTATGGCTACACCTTC
>15|.|TRBJ1-6|.|TRBV5-1
CASSPGQGYNSPLHF
TGCGCCAGCAGCCCCGGCCAGGGGTATAATTCACCCCTCCACTTT
>15|.|TRBJ2-3|.|TRBV2
CASRRQGGGTDTQYF
TGTGCCAGCAGGCGGCAGGGCGGGGGCACAGATACGCAGTATTTT
>11|.|TRBJ1-2|TRBD1|TRBV20-1
CSAIQGNGYTF
TGCAGTGCTATACAGGGGAATGGCTACACCTTC
>14|.|TRBJ2-7|TRBD1|TRBV6-5
CASKRGQGSYEQYF
TGTGCCAGCAAAAGGGGACAGGGCTCCTACGAGCAGTACTTC
>15|.|TRBJ1-4|.|TRBV5-4
CASSRQGRDAEKLFF
TGTGCCAGCAGCCGGCAGGGTAGAGATGCTGAAAAACTGTTTTTT
>13|.|TRBJ2-7|TRBD1|TRBV12-3/TRBV12-4
CASRTGETYEQYF
TGTGCCAGCAGGACAGGGGAAACCTACGAGCAGTACTTC
>13|.|TRBJ2-2|.|TRBV12-3/TRBV12-4
CASSLQVTGELFF
TGTGCCAGCAGTTTACAGGTGACCGGGGAGCTGTTTTTT
>17|.|TRBJ2-1|TRBD2|TRBV27
CASSLIGPSGGDNEQFF
TGTGCCAGCAGTTTAATAGGGCCTAGCGGGGGGGACAATGAGCAGTTCTTC
>14|.|TRBJ1-2|.|TRBV29-1
CSVEVIQGGGGYTF
TGCAGCGTTGAAGTGATTCAGGGTGGGGGCGGCTACACCTTC
>14|.|TRBJ1-5|.|TRBV6-6
CASSYSRRNQPQHF
TGTGCCAGCAGTTACTCTCGCAGAAATCAGCCCCAGCATTTT
>17|.|TRBJ2-3|.|TRBV11-3
CASSPRSADPRTDTQYF
TGTGCCAGCAGCCCCCGGTCGGCGGATCCTCGCACAGATACGCAGTATTTT
>15|.|TRBJ2-7|.|TRBV5-1
CASSFLGLLQDEQYF
TGCGCCAGCAGCTTCCTAGGACTTCTCCAGGACGAGCAGTACTTC
>14|.|TRBJ1-5|.|TRBV24-1
CATSLGASNQPQHF
TGTGCCACCAGCCTGGGGGCCTCCAATCAGCCCCAGCATTTT
>18|.|TRBJ2-2|TRBD1|TRBV5-1
CASSMGGPGTGGTGELFF
TGCGCCAGCAGCATGGGCGGTCCCGGGACAGGGGGCACCGGGGAGCTGTTTTTT
>14|.|TRBJ1-2|.|TRBV5-1
CASRPDSTNYGYTF
TGCGCCAGCAGGCCGGACTCGACTAACTATGGCTACACCTTC
>12|.|TRBJ1-4|.|TRBV30
CAWSPNNEKLFF
TGTGCCTGGAGCCCTAATAATGAAAAACTGTTTTTT
>14|.|TRBJ2-4|.|TRBV9
CASSEGTLGGIQYF
TGTGCCAGCAGCGAGGGGACTCTCGGGGGCATTCAGTACTTC
>14|.|TRBJ1-1|TRBD1|TRBV28
CASRTRGMNTEAFF
TGTGCCAGCCGTACCAGGGGGATGAACACTGAAGCTTTCTTT
>13|.|TRBJ1-5|.|TRBV11-2
CASSLSLNQPQHF
TGTGCCAGCAGCTTATCGTTAAATCAGCCCCAGCATTTT
>13|.|TRBJ2-3|TRBD2|TRBV9
CASRPGGVPTQYF
TGTGCCAGCAGGCCGGGGGGGGTTCCAACGCAGTATTTT
>14|once|TRBJ2-7|TRBD1|TRBV5-1
CASRTGTGYDEQYF
TGCGCCAGCCGGACCGGGACAGGATACGACGAGCAGTACTTC
>14|.|TRBJ1-2|.|TRBV28
CASRTYRGGYGYTF
TGTGCCAGCAGAACTTACCGGGGGGGCTATGGCTACACCTTC
>13|.|TRBJ1-6|TRBD1|TRBV6-5
CASRPGQDSPLHF
TGTGCCAGCAGACCAGGACAGGATTCACCCCTCCACTTT
>15|.|TRBJ1-5|.|TRBV2
CASSETDTSKGPQHF
TGTGCCAGCAGTGAAACGGACACCTCCAAAGGACCCCAGCATTTT
>18|few|TRBJ2-6|.|TRBV6-6
CASSRKTGTYSGANVLTF
TGTGCCAGCAGCCGAAAGACAGGTACCTACTCTGGGGCCAACGTCCTGACTTTC
>14|.|TRBJ2-7|TRBD1|TRBV7-2
CASSGTYRGREQYF
TGTGCCAGCAGCGGCACCTACAGGGGGCGCGAGCAGTACTTC
>13|.|TRBJ1-2|.|TRBV7-9
CASSLADRGGYTF
TGTGCCAGCAGCTTAGCGGACAGAGGGGGCTACACCTTC
>14|.|TRBJ2-2|TRBD2|TRBV6-6
CATLAGGNTGELFF
TGTGCCACCCTAGCGGGGGGGAACACCGGGGAGCTGTTTTTT
>16|.|TRBJ1-5|.|TRBV19
CASSMRRTEGNQPQHF
TGTGCCAGTAGTATGCGACGAACGGAGGGCAATCAGCCCCAGCATTTT
>14|.|TRBJ1-4|.|TRBV9
CASSVDGSNEKLFF
TGTGCCAGCAGCGTAGATGGCTCTAATGAAAAACTGTTTTTT
>15|.|TRBJ2-7|TRBD2|TRBV10-2
CASRSLAGVGDEQYF
TGCGCCAGCAGATCACTAGCGGGAGTTGGTGACGAGCAGTACTTC
>16|.|TRBJ1-4|.|TRBV5-1
CASSPRQPATNEKLFF
TGCGCCAGCAGCCCGAGACAGCCTGCAACTAATGAAAAACTGTTTTTT
>17|.|TRBJ2-1|TRBD1|TRBV5-4
CASSQKGTGLGTNEQFF
TGTGCCAGCAGCCAGAAAGGGACAGGCCTAGGTACCAATGAGCAGTTCTTC
>17|many|TRBJ2-3|TRBD2|TRBV7-9
CASSPSVGTSGSNTQYF
TGTGCCAGCAGCCCTAGTGTTGGGACTAGCGGGAGTAATACGCAGTATTTT
>13|.|TRBJ2-1|.|TRBV24-1
CATSDFAEAEQFF
TGTGCCACCAGTGATTTCGCCGAAGCGGAGCAGTTCTTC
>15|.|TRBJ2-3|TRBD2|TRBV5-1
CASSSNGGRTDTQYF
TGCGCCAGCAGTTCTAACGGGGGGAGGACAGATACGCAGTATTTT
>17|.|TRBJ1-3|.|TRBV9
CASSVGSRGLSGNTIYF
TGTGCCAGCAGCGTGGGCTCTAGGGGACTCTCTGGAAACACCATATATTTT
>16|.|TRBJ2-7|TRBD2|TRBV7-9
CASSPGKGGSTYEQYF
TGTGCCAGCAGCCCAGGGAAGGGCGGGAGCACCTACGAGCAGTACTTC
>15|.|TRBJ2-1|TRBD2|TRBV10-3
CAISLRDYPEGEQFF
TGTGCCATCAGTCTCCGGGACTACCCCGAGGGTGAGCAGTTCTTC
>14|.|TRBJ2-3|.|TRBV5-1
CASSLITSTDTQYF
TGCGCCAGCAGCCTTATAACTAGCACAGATACGCAGTATTTT
>15|.|TRBJ1-5|TRBD1|TRBV5-5
CASSNFWTGEQPQHF
TGTGCCAGCAGCAATTTCTGGACAGGGGAACAGCCCCAGCATTTT
>11|.|TRBJ1-1|.|TRBV5-5
CASSWEGVAFF
TGTGCCAGCAGCTGGGAGGGGGTAGCTTTCTTT
>15|once|TRBJ2-7|TRBD2|TRBV5-1
CASSSGLAPSYEQYF
TGCGCCAGCAGCTCCGGACTAGCGCCGAGCTACGAGCAGTACTTC
>15|once|TRBJ2-5|TRBD2|TRBV27
CASRNRLAGEETQYF
TGTGCCAGCAGGAATAGACTAGCGGGAGAAGAGACCCAGTACTTC
>15|.|TRBJ1-6|.|TRBV11-2
CASSPRDTGNSPLHF
TGTGCCAGCAGCCCCCGGGACACGGGGAATTCACCCCTCCACTTT
>12|few|TRBJ1-3|TRBD1|TRBV2
CASKGGANTIYF
TGTGCCAGCAAAGGGGGCGCGAACACCATATATTTT
>14|few|TRBJ2-6|.|TRBV19
CASRKEGGANVLTF
TGTGCCAGTAGGAAAGAGGGAGGGGCCAACGTCCTGACTTTC
>15|once|TRBJ1-1|TRBD1|TRBV18
CASSPDRLGYGEAFF
TGTGCCAGCTCACCGGACAGGTTAGGGTATGGGGAAGCTTTCTTT
>15|.|TRBJ1-2|TRBD1|TRBV5-1
CASSLSGTGDDGYTF
TGCGCCAGCAGCTTGTCCGGGACAGGGGATGATGGCTACACCTTC
>11|.|TRBJ1-2|.|TRBV7-2
CASSQKYGYTF
TGTGCCAGCAGCCAGAAATATGGCTACACCTTC
>15|.|TRBJ1-4|TRBD1|TRBV30
CAWSVTTGGNEKLFF
TGTGCCTGGAGTGTTACGACAGGGGGAAATGAAAAACTGTTTTTT
>14|.|TRBJ1-1|.|TRBV3-1/TRBV3-2
CASSQPGGNLEAFF
TGTGCCAGCAGCCAACCTGGAGGGAACCTTGAAGCTTTCTTT
>14|.|TRBJ2-3|.|TRBV5-1
CASSTRESTDTQYF
TGCGCCAGCAGCACCCGGGAAAGCACAGATACGCAGTATTTT